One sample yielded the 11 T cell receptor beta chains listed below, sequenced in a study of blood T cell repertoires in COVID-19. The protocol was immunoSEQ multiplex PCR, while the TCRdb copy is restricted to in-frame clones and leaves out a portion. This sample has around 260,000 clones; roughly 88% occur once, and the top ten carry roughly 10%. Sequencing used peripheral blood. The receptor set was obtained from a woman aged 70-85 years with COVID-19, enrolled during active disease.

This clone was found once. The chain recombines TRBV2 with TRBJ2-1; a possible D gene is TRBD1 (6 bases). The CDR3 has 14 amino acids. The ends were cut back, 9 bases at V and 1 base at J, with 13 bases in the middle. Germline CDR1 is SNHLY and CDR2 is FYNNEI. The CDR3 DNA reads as TGTGCCAGTAGTACAACAGGGTCCTACAATGAGCAGTTCTTC. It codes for CASSTTGSYNEQFF.

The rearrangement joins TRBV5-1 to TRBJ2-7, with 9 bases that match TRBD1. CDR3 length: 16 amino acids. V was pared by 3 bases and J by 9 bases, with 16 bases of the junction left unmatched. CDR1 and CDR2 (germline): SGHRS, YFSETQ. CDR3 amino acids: CASSYTTGTGTSGQYF. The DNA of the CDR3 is TGCGCCAGCAGCTACACTACCGGGACAGGGACCTCGGGGCAGTACTTC.

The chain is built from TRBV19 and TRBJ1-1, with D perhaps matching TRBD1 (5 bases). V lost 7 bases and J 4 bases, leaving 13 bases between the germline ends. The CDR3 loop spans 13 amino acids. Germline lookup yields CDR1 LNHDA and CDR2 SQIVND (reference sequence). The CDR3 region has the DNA TGTGCCAGTAAGGTCCAGGGCGGCACTGAAGCTTTCTTT. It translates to CASKVQGGTEAFF.

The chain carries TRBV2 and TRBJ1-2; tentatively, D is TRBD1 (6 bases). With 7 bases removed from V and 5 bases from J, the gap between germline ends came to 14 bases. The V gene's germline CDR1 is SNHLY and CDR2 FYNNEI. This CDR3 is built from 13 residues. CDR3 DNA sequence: TGTGCCAGCAAGCGACAGGTGATATATGGCTACACCTTC. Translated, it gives CASKRQVIYGYTF.

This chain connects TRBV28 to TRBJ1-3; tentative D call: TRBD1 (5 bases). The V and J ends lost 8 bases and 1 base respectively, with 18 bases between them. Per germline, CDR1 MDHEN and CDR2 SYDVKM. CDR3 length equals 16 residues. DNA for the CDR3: TGTGCCAGCCTACAATCGGGGGAAAGATCTGGAAACACCATATATTTT. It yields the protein CASLQSGERSGNTIYF.

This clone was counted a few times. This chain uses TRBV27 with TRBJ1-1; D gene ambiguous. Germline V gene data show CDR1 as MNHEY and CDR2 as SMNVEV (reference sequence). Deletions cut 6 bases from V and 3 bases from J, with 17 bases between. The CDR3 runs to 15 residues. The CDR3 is CASRPAGTSYTEAFF. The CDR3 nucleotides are TGTGCCAGCAGGCCGGCAGGAACAAGTTACACTGAAGCTTTCTTT.

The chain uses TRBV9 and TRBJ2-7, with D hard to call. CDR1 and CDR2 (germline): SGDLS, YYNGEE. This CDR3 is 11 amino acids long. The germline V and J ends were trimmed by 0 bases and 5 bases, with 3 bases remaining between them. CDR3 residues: CASSVGDEQYF. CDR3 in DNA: TGTGCCAGCAGCGTAGGAGACGAGCAGTACTTC.

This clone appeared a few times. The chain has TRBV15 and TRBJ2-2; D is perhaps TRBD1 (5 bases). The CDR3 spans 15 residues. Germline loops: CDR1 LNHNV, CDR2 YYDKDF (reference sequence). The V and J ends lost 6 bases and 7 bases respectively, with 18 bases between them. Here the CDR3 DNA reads TGTGCCACCAGTGCCTCAGGGATCCGTGGCGGGGAGCTGTTTTTT. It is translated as CATSASGIRGGELFF.

CDR3 sequence reads: CASSKEREGWRDTQYF. CDR3 coding DNA: TGTGCCAGTAGTAAGGAGCGGGAGGGTTGGAGAGATACGCAGTATTTT. The chain employs TRBV19 and TRBJ2-3, with 10 bases matching TRBD2. Germline V lookup: CDR1 LNHDA, CDR2 SQIVND (reference sequence). Trimming took 4 bases from V and 5 from J; bases not matched to a gene: 9. The CDR3 is 16 residues long.

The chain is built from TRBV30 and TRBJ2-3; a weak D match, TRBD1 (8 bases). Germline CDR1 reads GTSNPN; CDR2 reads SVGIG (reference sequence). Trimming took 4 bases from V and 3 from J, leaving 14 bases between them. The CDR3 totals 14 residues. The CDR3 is CAWKTGEGTDTQYF. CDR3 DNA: TGTGCCTGGAAGACAGGGGAGGGGACAGATACGCAGTATTTT.

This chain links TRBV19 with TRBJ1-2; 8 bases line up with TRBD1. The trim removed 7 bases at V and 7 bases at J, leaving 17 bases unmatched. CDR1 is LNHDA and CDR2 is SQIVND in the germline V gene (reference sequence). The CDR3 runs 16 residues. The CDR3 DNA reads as TGTGCCAGTACCCAAAACATCGCAGGGGGCGCGCCTGGCTACACCTTC. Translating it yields CASTQNIAGGAPGYTF.